Presented here are 27 T cell receptor beta chains from one specimen sequenced in a study of T cells in Graves' hyperthyroidism and ophthalmopathy. Template material for amplifying TCR beta CDR3 regions consisted of RNA transcripts. The primer set for the first-round RT-PCR of the TCR CDR3 was HTBI. Each CDR3 protein gets one entry after TCRdb re-called the multiplex PCR reads with MiXCR. The sample yields around 600,000 distinct CDR3 sequences, roughly 16% seen once. Sequencing used blood. The source is a woman between 35 and 50 years old with Graves' ophthalmopathy.

For the CDR3, the DNA is TGTGCCAGCAGCGGGGGGGGGAACTATGGCTACACCTTC. Its protein product is CASSGGGNYGYTF. The chain employs TRBV11-2 and TRBJ1-2; possibly TRBD1 for D (5 bases). The germline V gene encodes CDR1 SGHAT and CDR2 FQNNGV. The CDR3 is 13 residues long. Deletions cut 5 bases from V and 2 bases from J, with 9 bases between.

Many counts were recorded for this clonotype. V usage is TRBV20-1 and J usage is TRBJ2-1, with TRBD1 as a possible D gene (6 bases). Per the germline V gene, CDR1 is DFQATT and CDR2 is SNEGSKA (reference sequence). V was trimmed by 2 bases and J by 5 bases, leaving 13 bases between them. This CDR3 is built from 14 residues. The CDR3 DNA follows: TGCAGTGCTAGAACTGTCAGGGGCCACAATGAGCAGTTCTTC. This gives the protein CSARTVRGHNEQFF.

The rearrangement uses TRBV5-1 and TRBJ2-2, with D unresolved. The germline gives CDR1 SGHRS, CDR2 YFSETQ. This CDR3 is built from 15 residues. The V and J ends lost 6 bases and 1 base respectively, with 13 bases between them. This CDR3 is CASILDHLNTGELFF. The CDR3 nucleotides read TGCGCCAGCATCCTCGATCACTTGAACACCGGGGAGCTGTTTTTT.

The rearrangement joins TRBV20-1 to TRBJ2-7; D is perhaps TRBD1 (6 bases). In germline, CDR1 is DFQATT, CDR2 SNEGSKA (reference sequence). The CDR3 is 13 amino acids. Trimming took off 4 bases at V and 2 bases at J, with 12 bases between the two ends. DNA of the CDR3: TGCAGTGCTAACACAGGGAACACCTACGAGCAGTACTTC. This sequence encodes CSANTGNTYEQYF.

The V call is TRBV3-1, the J call TRBJ2-2; a weak D match, TRBD1 (5 bases). V lost 3 bases and J 1 base, leaving 12 bases between the germline ends. The length of the CDR3 is 16 residues. Germline CDR1 is LGHDT and CDR2 is YNNKEL (reference sequence). CDR3 in amino acids: CASSQLSRGNTGELFF. DNA of the CDR3: TGTGCCAGCAGCCAGCTGAGTAGGGGGAACACCGGGGAGCTGTTTTTT. Drawing the rest from reference TRBV3-1 and TRBJ2-2, the complete variable domain is DTAVSQTPKYLVTQMGNDKSIKCEQNLGHDTMYWYKQDSKKFLKIMFSYNNKELIINETVPNRFSPKSPDKAHLNLHINSLELGDSAVYFCASSQLSRGNTGELFFGEGSRLTVL.

This clonotype was seen ten or more times. The chain links TRBV12-3 or TRBV12-4 to TRBJ1-1, with unresolved D. The CDR3 is made up of 13 amino acids. V shed 3 bases and J shed 12 bases, with 17 bases lying between them. CDR3 residues: CASSFRGGRRTFF. The CDR3 nucleotides are TGTGCCAGCAGTTTCCGCGGAGGAAGGAGAACTTTCTTT.

This clonotype was recorded at least ten times. The chain is built from TRBV20-1 and TRBJ2-5; a possible D gene is TRBD1 (6 bases). Germline assignment: CDR1 DFQATT and CDR2 SNEGSKA (reference sequence). The CDR3 runs 15 residues. Trimming cost V 2 bases and J 2 bases, with 15 bases left between them. The CDR3 DNA is TGCAGTGCTAGACACAGGGTTAGGGAGCAAGAGACCCAGTACTTC. Translation: CSARHRVREQETQYF.

This clonotype was found many times. The chain joins TRBV10-3 to TRBJ1-1, with D perhaps TRBD1 (6 bases). The CDR3 consists of 15 residues. Trimming removed 2 bases at V and 2 bases at J, with 12 bases between. The germline CDR1 and CDR2 sequences are ENHRY and SYGVKD. The CDR3 protein is CAISEGQLYNTEAFF. DNA for the CDR3: TGTGCCATCAGTGAGGGACAGCTATACAACACTGAAGCTTTCTTT.

This clonotype was seen many times. The genes are TRBV28 and TRBJ2-7; 8 bases agree with TRBD1. Unmatched junction bases numbered 13, after V lost 6 bases and J lost 0 bases. The CDR3 totals 17 residues. CDR1 is MDHEN and CDR2 is SYDVKM in the germline V gene. This chain's CDR3 is CASSDLRGQGSSYEQYF. CDR3 coding DNA: TGTGCCAGCAGCGATCTCCGAGGACAGGGAAGCTCCTACGAGCAGTACTTC.

This clonotype occurred a few times. V is TRBV15 and J is TRBJ2-3; 9 nucleotides match TRBD2. Germline V gene data show CDR1 as LNHNV and CDR2 as YYDKDF (reference sequence). The CDR3 contains 15 residues. The J segment lost 5 bases and the V segment lost 1 base, leaving 4 bases of the junction unmatched. Here the CDR3 reads CATSRVSGSQDTQYF. CDR3 nucleotide sequence: TGTGCCACCAGCAGAGTTAGCGGGAGCCAAGATACGCAGTATTTT.

This clonotype was seen repeatedly, ten times or more. This chain joins TRBV7-9 and TRBJ1-1; no clear D. This CDR3 contains 15 residues. The V gene lost 2 bases and the J gene lost 0 bases, with 10 bases spanning the gap. Germline V gives CDR1 SEHNR, CDR2 FQNEAQ (reference sequence). The CDR3 is CASSLPPSMNTEAFF. The CDR3 DNA reads TGTGCCAGCAGCTTACCCCCCAGCATGAACACTGAAGCTTTCTTT.

This clonotype was seen repeatedly, ten times or more. The chain carries TRBV3-1 and TRBJ2-3; 9 nucleotides line up with TRBD2. V shed 4 bases, J shed 9 bases, and the junction held 14 bases outside the gene matches. The germline gives CDR1 LGHDT, CDR2 YNNKEL (reference sequence). The CDR3 length is 16 residues. As DNA, the CDR3 is TGTGCCAGCAGCCGTTCGGGTTTAGCGGGGGATTCAACGCAGTATTTT. Encoded protein: CASSRSGLAGDSTQYF.

The chain carries TRBV29-1 and TRBJ2-5; D may be TRBD2 (6 bases). CDR1 and CDR2 (germline): SQVTM, ANQGSEA. This CDR3 has 10 amino acids. Trimming took 6 bases from V and 4 from J, leaving 6 bases between them. In DNA, the CDR3 is TGCAGCGTGGGGGGAGAGACCCAGTACTTC. Protein sequence: CSVGGETQYF.

This clonotype was seen more than once but under ten times. The rearrangement links TRBV6-1 to TRBJ1-2; possible D gene TRBD1, 5 bases. The CDR3 length is 16 residues. The V gene lost 1 base and the J gene lost 4 bases, with 16 bases spanning the gap. Germline V CDR1 and CDR2: MNHNS, SASEGT. The chain's CDR3 is CASSEETGGDIYGYTF. Here the CDR3 DNA reads TGTGCCAGCAGTGAAGAGACCGGAGGGGATATCTATGGCTACACCTTC.

In its sample, this clonotype was seen many times. The chain has TRBV3-1 and TRBJ2-1; tentative D call: TRBD2 (7 bases). CDR1 is LGHDT and CDR2 is YNNKEL in the germline V gene (reference sequence). CDR3 size: 16 residues. V lost 0 bases and J 3 bases, leaving 12 bases between the germline ends. The CDR3, as DNA: TGTGCCAGCAGCCAAGATCGCGGGGGCCACTACAATGAGCAGTTCTTC. Its protein product is CASSQDRGGHYNEQFF.

The V gene is TRBV4-1, the J gene TRBJ2-1; 11 bases match TRBD2. CDR1 and CDR2 (germline): MGHRA, YSYEKL. The CDR3 totals 15 residues. Trimming at V came to 6 bases and at J to 15 bases, leaving 16 bases not matched to a gene. CDR3 protein: CASRPGLAAEPGGFF. For the CDR3, the DNA is TGCGCCAGCAGACCGGGACTAGCGGCCGAACCAGGCGGGTTCTTC.

This clonotype was counted many times. V gene TRBV2 combines with J gene TRBJ2-3; 13 bases are shared with TRBD2. Germline V lookup: CDR1 SNHLY, CDR2 FYNNEI. V gave up 6 bases and J gave up 3 bases; unmatched junction bases: 0. The CDR3 sequence is 14 residues long. This CDR3 reads CASRGLAGTDTQYF. In DNA, the CDR3 is TGTGCCAGCAGGGGACTAGCGGGGACAGATACGCAGTATTTT.

This clonotype was found a few times. The genes are TRBV7-9 and TRBJ2-2, with D unclear. V was clipped by 3 bases and J by 0 bases, with 11 bases between them. Germline lookup yields CDR1 SEHNR and CDR2 FQNEAQ (reference sequence). The length of the CDR3 is 16 residues. CDR3 DNA: TGTGCCAGCAGCTTTAACCCATCCGCGAACACCGGGGAGCTGTTTTTT. Its translation is CASSFNPSANTGELFF.

This clonotype was recorded at least ten times. The rearrangement uses TRBV28 and TRBJ1-5; D ambiguous. Germline V lookup: CDR1 MDHEN, CDR2 SYDVKM. V gave up 3 bases and J gave up 2 bases, with 11 bases separating them. The CDR3 length is 15 residues. For the CDR3, the DNA is TGTGCCAGCAGTTTGGGAATTGGGGGCAATCAGCCCCAGCATTTT. Translated, it gives CASSLGIGGNQPQHF.

This clonotype was recorded a few times. A much larger clonotype is one base distant, so this may be a read error. This chain connects TRBV11-2 to TRBJ2-1; possibly TRBD2 for D (6 bases). The CDR3 runs to 14 residues. The V gene lost 10 bases and the J gene lost 2 bases, with 15 bases spanning the gap. Germline-derived CDR1 and CDR2 are SGHAT and FQNNGV. The CDR3 DNA is TGTGCCAACATCGAGGGGAGGACCTACAATGAGCAGTTCTTC. This encodes CANIEGRTYNEQFF.

This clonotype appeared many times. J is TRBJ2-3 and V is TRBV5-1, with 9 nucleotides matching TRBD2. Trimming cost V 0 bases and J 5 bases; bases outside gene matches: 7. This CDR3 region has 16 residues. The germline CDR1 and CDR2 sequences are SGHRS and YFSETQ. The CDR3 region has the DNA TGCGCCAGCAGCTTGGTGGCGGGAGGGCCAGTAGATACGCAGTATTTT. This translates into CASSLVAGGPVDTQYF.

This clonotype has a count of ten or more. The rearrangement links TRBV3-1 to TRBJ1-1, with D unresolved. The CDR3 length is 15 residues. CDR1 is LGHDT and CDR2 is YNNKEL in the germline V gene (reference sequence). V was shortened by 0 bases and J by 0 bases, with 8 bases between the two germline ends. CDR3 residues: CASSQEQAMNTEAFF. CDR3 bases: TGTGCCAGCAGCCAAGAGCAGGCTATGAACACTGAAGCTTTCTTT.

This clonotype was seen ten or more times. The J gene is TRBJ2-2, the V gene TRBV5-1; no clear D gene. The V end lost 5 bases, the J end lost 1 base, and 12 bases lay between the germline ends. CDR3 size: 15 residues. Germline loops: CDR1 SGHRS, CDR2 YFSETQ. The CDR3 region is CASSLLTGNTGELFF. The CDR3 DNA sequence: TGCGCCAGCAGTCTCCTCACCGGGAACACCGGGGAGCTGTTTTTT.

This clonotype was found many times. The CDR3 loop is CSARDRAGDPYNEQFF. The CDR3 nucleotides are TGCAGTGCTAGAGATCGGGCAGGGGACCCTTACAATGAGCAGTTCTTC. This sequence joins TRBV20-1 and TRBJ2-1; a weak D match, TRBD1 (6 bases). This CDR3 contains 16 residues. Per germline, CDR1 DFQATT and CDR2 SNEGSKA (reference sequence). V dropped 0 bases and J dropped 4 bases, with 16 bases sitting between them.

The CDR3 DNA follows: TGTGCCAGCAGTGAAGCGCTTACGGGAACTGGTACATATGGCTACACCTTC. This encodes CASSEALTGTGTYGYTF. V usage is TRBV6-1 and J usage is TRBJ1-2; D remains ambiguous. Looked up from germline, CDR1 is MNHNS and CDR2 is SASEGT. This CDR3 contains 17 residues. The V end lost 0 bases, the J end lost 5 bases, and 19 bases lay between the germline ends.

This chain links TRBV28 with TRBJ1-5; tentative D call: TRBD1 (6 bases). Between the trimmed V and J ends, which lost 4 bases and 7 bases, there was a span of 20 bases. The CDR3 spans 16 residues. Germline V gene lookup returns CDR1 MDHEN and CDR2 SYDVKM. In DNA form, the CDR3 reads TGTGCCAGCAGTTCCCCCCACAGGGAAGGGACGCAGCCCCAGCATTTT. Translating it yields CASSSPHREGTQPQHF.

This clonotype was seen repeatedly, ten times or more. The chain couples TRBV5-1 to TRBJ2-7, with D hard to call. CDR1 and CDR2 from the germline V gene are SGHRS and YFSETQ. CDR3 length: 14 residues. The V gene lost 7 bases and the J gene lost 3 bases, with 17 bases spanning the gap. Written as DNA, the CDR3 is TGCGCCAGCCCGGACGTCGTCGAATTCTACGAGCAGTACTTC. Residues: CASPDVVEFYEQYF. Full variable domain (rest looked up from reference TRBV5-1 and TRBJ2-7): KAGVTQTPRYLIKTRGQQVTLSCSPISGHRSVSWYQQTPGQGLQFLFEYFSETQRNKGNFPGRFSGRQFSNSRSEMNVSTLELGDSALYLCASPDVVEFYEQYFGPGTRLTVT.